Sequencing of this TCR beta chain was carried out in a study of T cells in Graves' hyperthyroidism and ophthalmopathy. Study conclusions and caveats: Blood also showed most of the thyroid clonotypes that were expanded above 0.001.

The V end was cut by 4 bases, the J end by 3 bases, with 15 bases between. The CDR3 contains 16 residues. The V gene's germline CDR1 is SGHDN and CDR2 FVKESK. The investigators amplified TCR beta CDR3 regions from RNA transcripts. HTBI primers were the set used in a first-round RT-PCR of the TCR CDR3. From the multiplex PCR reads, TCRdb called clonotypes with MiXCR, one entry per CDR3 protein. The table includes about 360,000 distinct CDR3 sequences, 13% detected once. This clonotype was recorded many times. What it recognizes is unknown. V and J are TRBV14 and TRBJ1-4; D might be TRBD1 (5 bases). The specimen was blood. The source of this sequence is a young woman with Graves' hyperthyroidism. In DNA form, the CDR3 reads TGTGCCAGCAGCCCGCTAGGGGCCGGAGCTAATGAAAAACTGTTTTTT. The encoded protein is CASSPLGAGANEKLFF.